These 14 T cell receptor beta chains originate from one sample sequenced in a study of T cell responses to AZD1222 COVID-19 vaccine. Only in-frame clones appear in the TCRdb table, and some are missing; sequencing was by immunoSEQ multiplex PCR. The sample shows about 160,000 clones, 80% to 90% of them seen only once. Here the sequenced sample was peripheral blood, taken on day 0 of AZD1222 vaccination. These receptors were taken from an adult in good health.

In DNA form, the CDR3 reads TGTGCCAGCAATACCGGGTTTCGGAACACCATATATTTT. The encoded protein is CASNTGFRNTIYF. This chain connects TRBV28 to TRBJ1-3; D is unresolved. The ends were cut back, 7 bases at V and 7 bases at J, with 14 bases in the middle. In germline, CDR1 is MDHEN, CDR2 SYDVKM. This CDR3 is 13 amino acids long.

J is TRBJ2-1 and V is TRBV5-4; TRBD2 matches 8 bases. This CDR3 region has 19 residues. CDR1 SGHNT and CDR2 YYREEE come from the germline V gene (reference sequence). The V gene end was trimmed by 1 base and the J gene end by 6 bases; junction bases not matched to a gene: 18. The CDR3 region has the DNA TGTGCCAGCAGCTTGATTGGAATTTTCCCGGCGGGAGGATCCAATGAGCAGTTCTTC. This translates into CASSLIGIFPAGGSNEQFF.

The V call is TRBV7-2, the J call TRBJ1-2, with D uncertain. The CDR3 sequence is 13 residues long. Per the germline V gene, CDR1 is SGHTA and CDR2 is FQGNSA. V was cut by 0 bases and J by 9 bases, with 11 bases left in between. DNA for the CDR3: TGTGCCAGCAGCTTAGCCAAGACGGGAAGCTACACCTTC. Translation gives CASSLAKTGSYTF.

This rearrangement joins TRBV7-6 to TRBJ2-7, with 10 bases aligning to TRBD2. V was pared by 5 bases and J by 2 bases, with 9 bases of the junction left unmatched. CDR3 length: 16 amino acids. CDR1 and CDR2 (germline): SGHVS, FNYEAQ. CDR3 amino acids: CASSLTSGLAPYEQYF. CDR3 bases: TGTGCCAGCAGCCTTACTTCGGGACTAGCGCCCTACGAGCAGTACTTC.

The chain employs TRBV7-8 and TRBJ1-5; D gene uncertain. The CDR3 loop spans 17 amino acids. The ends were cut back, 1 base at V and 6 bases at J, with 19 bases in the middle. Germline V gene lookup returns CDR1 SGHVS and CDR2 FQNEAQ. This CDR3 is CASSLVSAGWEGQPQHF. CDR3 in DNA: TGTGCCAGCAGCTTAGTTTCCGCAGGTTGGGAGGGTCAGCCCCAGCATTTT.

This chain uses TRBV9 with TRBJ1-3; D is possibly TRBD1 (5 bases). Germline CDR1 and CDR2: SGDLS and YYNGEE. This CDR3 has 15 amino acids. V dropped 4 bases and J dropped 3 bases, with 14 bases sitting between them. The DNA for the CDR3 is TGTGCCAGCAGCTCGCGGGGCCAAATTGGAAACACCATATATTTT. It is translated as CASSSRGQIGNTIYF.

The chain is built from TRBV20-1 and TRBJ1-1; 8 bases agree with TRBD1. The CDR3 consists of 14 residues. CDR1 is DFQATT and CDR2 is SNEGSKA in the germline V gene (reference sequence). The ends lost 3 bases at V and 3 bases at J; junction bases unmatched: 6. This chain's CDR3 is CSASRTGMDTEAFF. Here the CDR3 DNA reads TGCAGTGCTAGTCGGACAGGGATGGACACTGAAGCTTTCTTT.

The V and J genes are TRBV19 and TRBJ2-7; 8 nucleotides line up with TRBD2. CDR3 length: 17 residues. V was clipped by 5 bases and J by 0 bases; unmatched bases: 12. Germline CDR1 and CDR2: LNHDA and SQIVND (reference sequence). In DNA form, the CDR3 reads TGTGCCAGTAGTGGAGGAGCACTAGCGGAGAGCTCCTACGAGCAGTACTTC. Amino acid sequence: CASSGGALAESSYEQYF.

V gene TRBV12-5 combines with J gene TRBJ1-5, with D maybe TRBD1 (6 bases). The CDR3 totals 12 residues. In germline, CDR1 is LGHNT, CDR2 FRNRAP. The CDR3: CGGGGARLYQHF. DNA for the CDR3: TGTGGCGGGGGGGGCGCTAGGTTGTACCAGCATTTT.

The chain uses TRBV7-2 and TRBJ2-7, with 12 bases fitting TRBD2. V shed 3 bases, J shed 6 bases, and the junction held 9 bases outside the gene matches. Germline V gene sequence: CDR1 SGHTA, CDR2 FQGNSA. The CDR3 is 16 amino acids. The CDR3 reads CASSFHPSGGGSEQYF. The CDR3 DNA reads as TGTGCCAGCAGCTTCCACCCTAGCGGGGGGGGGTCCGAGCAGTACTTC.

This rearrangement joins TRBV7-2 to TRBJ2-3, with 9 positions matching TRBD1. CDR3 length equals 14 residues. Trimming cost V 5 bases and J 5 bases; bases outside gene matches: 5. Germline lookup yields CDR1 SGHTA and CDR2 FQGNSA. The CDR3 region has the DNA TGTGCCAGCAGCCCGGGACAGGGAGGAGATACGCAGTATTTT. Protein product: CASSPGQGGDTQYF.

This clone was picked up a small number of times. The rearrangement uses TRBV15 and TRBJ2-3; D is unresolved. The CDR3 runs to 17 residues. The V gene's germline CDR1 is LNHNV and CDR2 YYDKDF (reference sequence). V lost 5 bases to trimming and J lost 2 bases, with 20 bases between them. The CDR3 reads CATSPGVVRPYTDTQYF. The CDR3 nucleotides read TGTGCCACCAGCCCTGGGGTAGTCAGACCTTACACAGATACGCAGTATTTT.

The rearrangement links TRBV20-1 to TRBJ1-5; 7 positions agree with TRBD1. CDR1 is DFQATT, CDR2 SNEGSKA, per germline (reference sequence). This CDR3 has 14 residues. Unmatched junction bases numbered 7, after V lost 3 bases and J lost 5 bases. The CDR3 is CSASKGGADQPQHF. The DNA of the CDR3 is TGCAGTGCTAGTAAAGGGGGCGCAGATCAGCCCCAGCATTTT.

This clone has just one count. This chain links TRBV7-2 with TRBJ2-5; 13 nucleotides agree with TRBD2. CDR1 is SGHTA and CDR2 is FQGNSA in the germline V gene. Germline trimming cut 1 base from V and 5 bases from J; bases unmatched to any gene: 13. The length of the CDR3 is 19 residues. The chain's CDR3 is CASSLGGTSGKRVGETQYF. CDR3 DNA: TGTGCCAGCAGCTTAGGGGGGACTAGCGGGAAAAGGGTAGGGGAGACCCAGTACTTC.